This TCR beta chain stems from a study of shared clonotypes between healthy human individuals. Study-wide results and limits: Non-shared clonotypes displayed generation probabilities falling below those of clonotypes present in all four donors.

Comment on this clone: What it binds is unknown.

The CDR3 length is 16 residues. V lost 2 bases and J lost 4; bases outside the gene matches: 9. CDR1 and CDR2 from the germline V gene are MNHNS and SASEGT. TCRdb keeps only in-frame clones here, not all; method: immunoSEQ multiplex PCR. The sample holds about 2.4 million clones, around nine tenths seen once. The chain links TRBV6-1 to TRBJ1-1; 8 bases fit TRBD1. This clonotype was sampled from a man between 18 and 35 years old in good health. The sequenced sample was naive CD4+ T cells sorted from blood. Subset meaning: CD45RA+ positively selected. The CDR3 loop is CASSEPRTGRGTEAFF. CDR3 DNA: TGTGCCAGCAGTGAACCACGGACAGGGAGAGGCACTGAAGCTTTCTTT.